The present T cell receptor beta chain was sequenced within a study of T cells after yellow fever vaccination. About the research overall: Fractions containing few cells were prepared with SMART-Seq v4 Ultra Low Input.

With regard to this clonotype: Its antigen is as yet unknown.

This CDR3 region has 16 residues. Findings and limits, study-wide: Few clonotypes appeared in both CD4 and CD8 compartments. The secondary response peaked faster, at day 5 versus 15, but was weaker. The study re-detected most primary-vaccination clones after the booster (around 96% CD4, 80% to 90% CD8).

TCRdb re-analysed the 5' RACE reads in MiXCR, keeping a single row per CDR3 protein. This sample has hundreds of thousands of distinct CDR3 sequences, with approximately 18% found just once. The V call is TRBV21-1, the J call TRBJ1-5; TRBD1, the table's D call, was not compared with the DNA. TRBV21-1 is flagged as a pseudogene. Sequenced here: PBMCs, sampled before the yellow fever booster vaccination. The clonotype was recovered from a man between 18 and 29 years old who received the YFV17D yellow fever vaccine. The chain's CDR3 is CASRKPHRGFNQPQHF. The CDR3 nucleotides are TGTGCCAGCAGAAAACCCCACCGGGGATTCAATCAGCCCCAGCATTTT.